This T cell receptor beta chain was profiled in a study of cytomegalovirus exposure and HLA in healthy donors. The wider study: Caucasian-associated ancestry cluster membership applied to under 85% of approximately 400 genotyped donors.

A multiplex PCR was run with 60 Vbeta primers and 13 Jbeta primers. The protocol was immunoSEQ multiplex PCR, while the TCRdb copy is restricted to in-frame clones and leaves out a portion. This sample's table has approximately 34,000 clones. Remarks on this clone: Its antigen is unknown.

Study results and caveats: It is likely that the observed cluster of highly shared sequence variants was a sequencing artifact. TCR beta V- and J-gene trimming was later associated with a missense DCLRE1C variant. Rare TCR sequences predominated, though certain public TCRs were found in many donors.

The source is a woman aged 35 to 49 in good health and CMV-seropositive. Sequencing used PBMCs.

The CDR3 is CSVGNGGEQYF. DNA of the CDR3: TGCAGCGTAGGAAACGGGGGCGAGCAGTACTTC. The V gene is TRBV29-1, the J gene TRBJ2-7; tentatively, D is TRBD2 (6 bases). The CDR3 runs to 11 residues. V lost 6 bases, J lost 6 bases, and 12 bases lay in between. Germline values: CDR1 SQVTM, CDR2 ANQGSEA.